The TCR beta chain described here comes from a study of metastatic and nonmetastatic thyroid tumors. The CDR3 runs to 18 residues. The germline V gene encodes CDR1 MNHEY and CDR2 SVGEGT. With V trimmed by 2 bases and J by 1 base, 10 bases remained unmatched. Treatment of any kind had been given to no patient before thyroid surgery. TCRdb reanalyzed the PCR reads via MiXCR. Seen here are under 25,000 clones, about 30% observed once, and the top ten hold around 5.8%. Sequencing used blood. This chain joins TRBV6-2 or TRBV6-3 and TRBJ2-4; 8 nucleotides match TRBD2. This clonotype was sampled from a female donor with papillary thyroid cancer or a benign thyroid nodule (not recorded which). Some clones in this sample may be carry-over from other donors' samples. The CDR3 sequence is CASSYRASGREAKNIQYF. CDR3 nucleotide sequence: TGTGCCAGCAGTTACAGGGCTAGCGGGCGCGAGGCCAAAAACATTCAGTACTTC.